This T cell receptor beta chain was captured in a study of control samples from healthy donors and cancer patients. Germline CDR1 is MNHEY and CDR2 is SVGAGI. The trim removed 6 bases at V and 8 bases at J, leaving 8 bases unmatched. The CDR3 is made up of 13 amino acids. Points on this clone: Other DNA sequences of this sample code for an identical CDR3.

Profiling relied on immunoSEQ multiplex PCR, and the TCRdb table lists in-frame clones only, not all of them. The data show 35,000 to 45,000 clones, with around four fifths seen just once and approximately 48% held by the top ten. Material for sequencing was blood. This chain links TRBV6-5 with TRBJ1-2, with 8 bases that match TRBD1. The clonotype comes from a man aged 55 to 70 in good health. The CDR3 region has the DNA TGTGCCAGCAGACCTGCAGGGGGCGGGGGCTACACCTTC. Amino acid sequence: CASRPAGGGGYTF.